This T cell receptor beta chain was sequenced during a study of vaccination and CD4 T cells after COVID-19. Study background: Some control cultures received a CEFX pool, which served as the positive control. Others received an HIV-1 Nef pool or no peptide.

The CDR3 has 14 amino acids. After removal of 5 bases from V and 2 bases from J, the junction contained 6 bases not matched to a gene. The germline gives CDR1 DFQATT, CDR2 SNEGSKA (reference sequence). Regarding this clonotype: As yet, its antigen is unknown.

Oncomine TCR Beta short-read sequencing was applied to DNA from cultured CD4+ T cells. Using its own MiXCR run on the PCR reads, TCRdb lists one record per CDR3 protein. The data show 8,500 to 13,000 distinct CDR3 sequences, around three fifths seen once. Described treatment: roughly 11-day PBMC culture with coronavirus spike peptide pools or control peptides (ViraFEST assay). This TCR was sampled from a human donor who had recovered from COVID-19. This chain uses TRBV20-1 with TRBJ2-3; 8 positions agree with TRBD2. Sequencing was performed on CD4+ T cells from blood, cultured in vitro. The CDR3 nucleotides are TGCAGTGCTCCGACTAGCGCCTTCACAGATACGCAGTATTTT. This translates into CSAPTSAFTDTQYF.